These T cell receptor beta chains were read from a single sample in a study of PD-1 blockade in mismatch repair-deficient tumors. TCRdb keeps only in-frame clones here, not all; method: immunoSEQ multiplex PCR. The sample gives 60,000 to 70,000 clones, approximately 89% of which show up once; approximately 15% is in the top ten. The input for sequencing was peripheral blood, taken 52 weeks after starting pembrolizumab. These receptor sequences come from an adult with mismatch repair-deficient cancer. Each CDR3 is given with its conserved first and last residue.

V	J	CDR3
TRBV10-3	TRBJ1-1	CAISEMEAENTEAFF
TRBV5-6	TRBJ1-2	CASSLGTGGYYGYTF
TRBV18	TRBJ2-3	CASSPSPAATTDTQYF
TRBV7-2	TRBJ2-7	CASSKGLRRDEQYF
TRBV6-5	TRBJ2-5	CASSPGLETQYF
TRBV4-2	TRBJ1-4	CASSQDRGTGNEKLFF
TRBV6-5	TRBJ2-2	CASSYSMDGELFF
TRBV7-9	TRBJ2-1	CASSRSFLSGAGGYNEQFF
TRBV27	TRBJ2-1	CASQGGSGSYNEQFF
TRBV7-8	TRBJ2-5	CAIGLAHGTQYF
TRBV30	TRBJ2-5	CAGGLAGGQKYQETQYF
TRBV30	TRBJ1-4	CAWSGGTGGITNEKLFF
TRBV7-2	TRBJ2-1	CASSSSVMYEQFF
TRBV11-2	TRBJ2-5	CASSLEVGQRETQYF
TRBV9	TRBJ2-7	CASSVEGQWYEQYF
TRBV4-2	TRBJ2-3	CASSPMGTSGTSDTQYF
TRBV6-5	TRBJ1-5	CASSYSGRGGDQPQHF
TRBV28	TRBJ2-7	CASSLNVLGQVSYEQYF
TRBV27	TRBJ2-3	CASSLWVSGDTQYF
TRBV28	TRBJ1-5	CASRDRGEQPQHF
TRBV5-1	TRBJ2-1	CASSFGGTQFF
TRBV27	TRBJ2-7	CASKPTGTHEQYF
TRBV10-2	TRBJ2-1	CASSETRLAGGSINNEQFF
TRBV28	TRBJ2-1	CASSSTPWTTNPYNEQFF
TRBV6-5	TRBJ1-4	CASSYGGASEKLFF
TRBV5-6	TRBJ2-2	CASSPVAGMELFF
TRBV19	TRBJ2-2	CASTRQGLSGELFF
TRBV27	TRBJ2-7	CASSRWTGEQYF
TRBV28	TRBJ2-1	CASSLSSGGFVGNEQFF
TRBV6-5	TRBJ2-1	CASSYRGRSSNEQFF
TRBV5-1	TRBJ2-7	CASSLTTGGYEQYF